The 28 T cell receptor beta chains in this list originate from one sample, sequenced in a study of cytomegalovirus exposure and HLA in healthy donors. Libraries were prepared by immunoSEQ multiplex PCR; TCRdb keeps only in-frame clonotypes and omits some of them. The sample gives 80,000 to 100,000 clones, 87% of which show up once; approximately 5.8% is in the top ten. Sequenced sample: PBMCs. These receptor sequences come from a man between 18 and 29 years old in good health and CMV-seropositive.

The rearrangement uses TRBV6-6 and TRBJ1-2; 8 nucleotides align to TRBD1. Losses at the gene ends were 11 bases for V and 7 bases for J; bases not matched to a gene: 6. CDR1 is MNHNY, CDR2 SVGAGI, per germline (reference sequence). This CDR3 is 11 amino acids long. Written as DNA, the CDR3 is TGTGCCGGACAAGGACAGGGTGGCTACACCTTC. Translation gives CAGQGQGGYTF.

Concerning this clone: Germline and junction disagree at one end, which may indicate a read error. CDR3 DNA: TGTGCCAGCACCTTACTAATTCAACCCGGGAGGACTGAAGCTTTCTTT. It translates to CASTLLIQPGRTEAFF. The rearrangement links TRBV7-2 to TRBJ1-1; no firm D call. The CDR3 spans 16 residues. From germline, CDR1 is SGHTA and CDR2 FQGNSA.

The chain combines TRBV6-1 with TRBJ1-5; a weak D match, TRBD1 (6 bases). The germline CDR1 and CDR2 sequences are MNHNS and SASEGT. This CDR3 contains 15 residues. Deletions cut 4 bases from V and 0 bases from J, with 10 bases between. The DNA of the CDR3 is TGTGCCAGCAGTGTCGACAGGTTTAGCAATCAGCCCCAGCATTTT. Protein product: CASSVDRFSNQPQHF.

J is TRBJ2-3 and V is TRBV7-3; 8 nucleotides align to TRBD2. Germline CDR1 SGHTA, CDR2 FQGTGA. The CDR3 sequence is 15 residues long. The ends lost 3 bases at V and 8 bases at J; junction bases unmatched: 10. The CDR3 nucleotides read TGTGCCAGCAGCTTGGGCGGGGGGCCCTCGACTACGCAGTATTTT. This sequence encodes CASSLGGGPSTTQYF.

This chain connects TRBV6-1 to TRBJ2-7; possible D gene TRBD1, 6 bases. Looked up from germline, CDR1 is MNHNS and CDR2 is SASEGT. This CDR3 spans 12 amino acids. The V gene lost 5 bases and the J gene lost 3 bases, with 8 bases spanning the gap. The CDR3 region has the DNA TGTGCCAGCAGTTTGGACAGCTACGAGCAGTACTTC. Translated, it gives CASSLDSYEQYF.

The gene calls are TRBV4-2 and TRBJ2-5; 7 bases agree with TRBD2. Germline V gives CDR1 LGHNA, CDR2 YNFKEQ. Trimming took 1 base from V and 2 from J; bases not matched to a gene: 7. The CDR3 is 16 amino acids. CDR3 nucleotides: TGTGCCAGCAGCCAAGGGGCGGGAGATAGGCAAGAGACCCAGTACTTC. It is translated as CASSQGAGDRQETQYF.

V and J are TRBV4-1 and TRBJ1-1; D remains unclear. The V gene lost 1 base and the J gene lost 5 bases, with 20 bases spanning the gap. The CDR3 totals 17 residues. Germline-derived CDR1 and CDR2 are MGHRA and YSYEKL. The CDR3 reads CASSQGVGRFRRTEAFF. The DNA for the CDR3 is TGCGCCAGCAGCCAAGGGGTAGGGAGATTCAGGAGAACTGAAGCTTTCTTT.

This chain uses TRBV5-1 with TRBJ2-3; D unresolved. In germline, CDR1 is SGHRS, CDR2 YFSETQ. The CDR3 runs to 14 residues. V dropped 0 bases and J dropped 0 bases, with 5 bases sitting between them. DNA for the CDR3: TGCGCCAGCAGCTTGGAATATAGCACAGATACGCAGTATTTT. Amino acid sequence: CASSLEYSTDTQYF.

The chain couples TRBV5-5 to TRBJ2-7; TRBD1 might be the D (5 bases). The CDR3 covers 15 residues. Germline CDR1 and CDR2: SGHKS and YYEKEE (reference sequence). Trimming left V 0 bases short and J 0 bases short, with 10 bases between. For the CDR3, the DNA is TGTGCCAGCAGCTTGGGGGTAAGGGGCTCCTACGAGCAGTACTTC. Its translation is CASSLGVRGSYEQYF.

The gene calls are TRBV27 and TRBJ2-3, with TRBD2 identical over 10 bases. This CDR3 contains 14 residues. Unmatched junction bases numbered 3, after V lost 8 bases and J lost 1 base. From germline, CDR1 is MNHEY and CDR2 SMNVEV (reference sequence). CDR3 loop: CASGGTSGTDTQYF. The CDR3 DNA is TGTGCCAGCGGGGGGACTAGCGGCACAGATACGCAGTATTTT.

This clone was seen a single time. V gene TRBV29-1 combines with J gene TRBJ2-7, with 8 bases matching TRBD1. Germline values: CDR1 SQVTM, CDR2 ANQGSEA. The CDR3 loop spans 12 amino acids. V shed 7 bases, J shed 6 bases, and the junction held 8 bases outside the gene matches. CDR3: CSADRGVGEQYF. The CDR3 DNA reads as TGCAGCGCCGACAGGGGAGTCGGCGAGCAGTACTTC.

The chain is built from TRBV7-9 and TRBJ2-2; possibly TRBD2 for D (5 bases). Germline CDR1 reads SEHNR; CDR2 reads FQNEAQ (reference sequence). V lost 5 bases, J lost 3 bases, and 13 bases lay in between. The CDR3 totals 15 residues. This CDR3 is CASSPPPADTGELFF. In DNA form, the CDR3 reads TGTGCCAGCAGCCCCCCCCCAGCGGACACCGGGGAGCTGTTTTTT.

The chain joins TRBV21-1 to TRBJ2-7; the D call TRBD2 from the table was never checked on the DNA. TRBV21-1 is labeled a pseudogene. The CDR3 runs 19 residues. Written as DNA, the CDR3 is TGTGCCAGCAGCGCCCGAAAGAAAGGGACTAGCGGGAGATCCTACGAGCAGTACTTC. Translated, it gives CASSARKKGTSGRSYEQYF.

The chain carries TRBV6-1 and TRBJ1-4; 7 bases align to TRBD1. Trimming cost V 2 bases and J 3 bases; bases outside gene matches: 3. CDR3 length equals 15 residues. Germline V CDR1 and CDR2: MNHNS, SASEGT. CDR3 in DNA: TGTGCCAGCAGTGAAATGGGACAGCCTAATGAAAAACTGTTTTTT. It codes for CASSEMGQPNEKLFF.

The V gene is TRBV9, the J gene TRBJ2-5; TRBD2 is a possible D gene (5 bases). The CDR3 consists of 14 residues. The germline V gene has CDR1 SGDLS and CDR2 YYNGEE. Between the trimmed V and J ends, which lost 5 bases and 2 bases, there was a span of 13 bases. The CDR3, as DNA: TGTGCCAGCAGTCCTTTGCGGGCTCAAGAGACCCAGTACTTC. Translated, it gives CASSPLRAQETQYF.

This sequence joins TRBV18 and TRBJ1-6; a weak D match, TRBD1 (6 bases). From germline, CDR1 is KGHSH and CDR2 LQKENI. The ends were cut back, 4 bases at V and 2 bases at J, with 18 bases in the middle. This CDR3 contains 18 residues. In DNA, the CDR3 is TGTGCCAGCTCACGCGGACAGTCAGGGTCCACCTATAATTCACCCCTCCACTTT. It yields the protein CASSRGQSGSTYNSPLHF.

The chain uses TRBV5-6 and TRBJ2-7, with a possible D match to TRBD1 (6 bases). Germline V gives CDR1 SGHDT, CDR2 YYEEEE. V dropped 5 bases and J dropped 7 bases, with 16 bases sitting between them. There are 13 residues in the CDR3. In nucleotides, the CDR3 is TGTGCCAGCAGTCCCAGGGGAGTGATGGAGCAGTACTTC. Translation gives CASSPRGVMEQYF.

This chain links TRBV2 with TRBJ2-7; D gene unclear. From germline, CDR1 is SNHLY and CDR2 FYNNEI. This CDR3 has 11 residues. V lost 7 bases and J lost 4, with 8 bases in between. The CDR3 sequence is CASTREYEQYF. The CDR3 bases are TGTGCCAGCACGAGAGAATACGAGCAGTACTTC.

This chain links TRBV9 with TRBJ2-5; no firm D call. This CDR3 comprises 11 residues. The ends were cut back, 0 bases at V and 5 bases at J, with 2 bases in the middle. Germline V CDR1 and CDR2: SGDLS, YYNGEE. CDR3 amino acids: CASSVAETQYF. CDR3 DNA sequence: TGTGCCAGCAGCGTAGCGGAGACCCAGTACTTC. The variable domain in full, with the rest retrieved from reference TRBV9 and TRBJ2-5, is DSGVTQTPKHLITATGQRVTLRCSPRSGDLSVYWYQQSLDQGLQFLIQYYNGEERAKGNILERFSAQQFPDLHSELNLSSLELGDSALYFCASSVAETQYFGPGTRLLVL.

This rearrangement joins TRBV27 to TRBJ2-3; weak D call: TRBD2 (6 bases). CDR1 and CDR2 (germline): MNHEY, SMNVEV (reference sequence). Trimming left V 3 bases short and J 0 bases short, with 13 bases between. The CDR3 consists of 16 residues. The chain's CDR3 is CASSFALALSTDTQYF. In DNA form, the CDR3 reads TGTGCCAGCAGTTTTGCACTAGCTCTGAGCACAGATACGCAGTATTTT.

This sequence joins TRBV16 and TRBJ1-1; D remains unclear. Looked up from germline, CDR1 is KGHSY and CDR2 is FQNENV. This CDR3 is 14 amino acids long. Trimming cost V 0 bases and J 2 bases, with 7 bases left between them. CDR3 residues: CASSQSPSNTEAFF. The CDR3 nucleotides are TGTGCCAGCAGCCAATCCCCCAGTAACACTGAAGCTTTCTTT.

The chain joins TRBV11-2 to TRBJ2-3, with D possibly matching TRBD2 (6 bases). Deletions cut 0 bases from V and 2 bases from J, with 15 bases between. The CDR3 length is 17 residues. Germline V gene lookup returns CDR1 SGHAT and CDR2 FQNNGV. The CDR3 loop reads CASSLDLRDSPTDTQYF. Here the CDR3 DNA reads TGTGCCAGCAGCTTAGATCTGAGGGACTCACCCACAGATACGCAGTATTTT.

The chain links TRBV25-1 to TRBJ2-3, with 10 bases fitting TRBD1. Germline values: CDR1 MGHDK, CDR2 SYGVNS. This CDR3 has 14 residues. The ends lost 6 bases at V and 4 bases at J; junction bases unmatched: 4. The CDR3 sequence is CASRRQGAADTQYF. The CDR3 nucleotides read TGTGCCAGCAGACGACAGGGGGCAGCAGATACGCAGTATTTT. Complete variable domain (other parts from reference TRBV25-1 and TRBJ2-3): EADIYQTPRYLVIGTGKKITLECSQTMGHDKMYWYQQDPGMELHLIHYSYGVNSTEKGDLSSESTVSRIRTEHFPLTLESARPSHTSQYLCASRRQGAADTQYFGPGTRLTVL.

This clone has only a few counts. The chain uses TRBV6-5 and TRBJ1-2; TRBD1 matches at 11 bases. J was trimmed by 3 bases and V by 4 bases; bases with no gene match: 4. CDR1 and CDR2 (germline): MNHEY, SVGAGI. This CDR3 comprises 15 residues. CDR3 region: CASSSGTGGDYGYTF. CDR3 nucleotides: TGTGCCAGCAGTTCCGGGACAGGGGGGGACTATGGCTACACCTTC.

This chain joins TRBV15 and TRBJ2-3; D unresolved. In germline, CDR1 is LNHNV, CDR2 YYDKDF (reference sequence). This CDR3 has 11 amino acids. Trimming stripped 2 bases from V and 5 bases from J, with 2 bases between. CDR3 sequence reads: CATSRQDTQYF. CDR3 coding DNA: TGTGCCACCAGCAGACAAGATACGCAGTATTTT.

The V and J genes are TRBV5-5 and TRBJ2-5; D possibly corresponds to TRBD2 (6 bases). Near its end, the DNA agrees better with TRBJ2-7, so the J call may be wrong. The CDR3 spans 16 residues. Germline CDR1 is SGHKS and CDR2 is YYEKEE (reference sequence). The CDR3 sequence: CASTLSASGQTYEQYF. The CDR3 DNA follows: TGTGCCAGCACCTTATCGGCGAGCGGGCAGACCTACGAGCAGTACTTC.

The V gene is TRBV28, the J gene TRBJ2-2; D possibly corresponds to TRBD2 (5 bases). Trimming stripped 1 base from V and 5 bases from J, with 17 bases between. The CDR3 extends over 17 amino acids. Germline V CDR1 and CDR2: MDHEN, SYDVKM. CDR3 region: CASSLYGDSAVTGELFF. The CDR3 DNA is TGTGCCAGCAGTTTATACGGGGATTCAGCGGTGACCGGGGAGCTGTTTTTT.

CDR3 region: CASSPIGLAGGRNEQFF. The CDR3, as DNA: TGTGCCAGCAGCCCGATCGGACTAGCGGGAGGACGCAATGAGCAGTTCTTC. The chain recombines TRBV11-3 with TRBJ2-1; 14 positions agree with TRBD2. After removal of 5 bases from V and 6 bases from J, the junction contained 9 bases not matched to a gene. The CDR3 runs to 17 residues. Germline values: CDR1 SGHNT, CDR2 YENEEA.